These 11 T cell receptor beta chains were all obtained from the same sample, sequenced in a study of T cell responses to AZD1222 COVID-19 vaccine. Method: immunoSEQ multiplex PCR; TCRdb's copy keeps in-frame clones and lacks some. The top ten hold 1% to 1.5% of the sample, which has 180,000 or so clones, 92% seen once. The sequenced sample was peripheral blood, obtained 28 days after the second AZD1222 dose. The receptors shown here come from an adult who received the AZD1222 COVID-19 vaccine.

The J gene is TRBJ2-2, the V gene TRBV5-1; 11 bases are shared with TRBD2. Per the germline V gene, CDR1 is SGHRS and CDR2 is YFSETQ. CDR3 size: 17 residues. The V gene end was trimmed by 5 bases and the J gene end by 1 base; junction bases not matched to a gene: 7. CDR3 in DNA: TGCGCCAGCAGGACCTCTAGCGGGGGGCAGAACACCGGGGAGCTGTTTTTT. Encoded protein: CASRTSSGGQNTGELFF.

As DNA, the CDR3 is TGTGCCTGGAGTATGGCGGGACTACGTTACAATGAGCAGTTCTTC. Translated, it gives CAWSMAGLRYNEQFF. V gene TRBV30 combines with J gene TRBJ2-1; TRBD2 matches at 7 bases. CDR3 length: 15 amino acids. The V and J ends lost 2 bases and 4 bases, in that order; junction bases with no gene match: 8. CDR1 is GTSNPN and CDR2 is SVGIG in the germline V gene (reference sequence). The variable domain in full, completed from reference TRBV30 and TRBJ2-1, reads SQTIHQWPATLVQPVGSPLSLECTVEGTSNPNLYWYRQAAGRGLQLLFYSVGIGQISSEVPQNLSASRPQDRQFILSSKKLLLSDSGFYLCAWSMAGLRYNEQFFGPGTRLTVL.

The J gene is TRBJ2-1, the V gene TRBV19; the D is unclear. The CDR3 consists of 11 residues. V lost 3 bases and J lost 9, with 6 bases in between. Germline CDR1 is LNHDA and CDR2 is SQIVND (reference sequence). CDR3 coding DNA: TGTGCCAGTAGTATTAACGCTGAGCAGTTCTTC. Residues: CASSINAEQFF.

The chain links TRBV5-1 to TRBJ1-6, with TRBD1 identical over 10 bases. Looked up from germline, CDR1 is SGHRS and CDR2 is YFSETQ. V gave up 4 bases and J gave up 8 bases; unmatched junction bases: 6. The CDR3 consists of 15 residues. The chain's CDR3 is CASSLRTGGDSPLHF. The CDR3 nucleotides are TGCGCCAGCAGCCTACGGACAGGGGGGGATTCACCCCTCCACTTT.

This CDR3 reads CASSQSGREGSTEAFF. The CDR3 DNA sequence: TGCGCCAGCAGTCAATCGGGACGGGAGGGGAGCACTGAAGCTTTCTTT. The V call is TRBV23-1, the J call TRBJ1-1; D is possibly TRBD1 (5 bases). TRBV23-1 is designated an ORF whose function remains uncertain. The CDR3 contains 16 residues. V was shortened by 0 bases and J by 4 bases, with 15 bases between the two germline ends.

V is TRBV28 and J is TRBJ1-2, with 9 bases aligning to TRBD1. The CDR3 is 16 residues long. Germline CDR1 is MDHEN and CDR2 is SYDVKM. Trimming took 2 bases from V and 0 from J; bases not matched to a gene: 4. CDR3 bases: TGTGCCAGCAGTTTAAGACAGGGGGGATCTAACTATGGCTACACCTTC. Amino acids: CASSLRQGGSNYGYTF.

This chain connects TRBV19 to TRBJ2-7; perhaps TRBD2 as D (6 bases). The V end was cut by 5 bases, the J end by 0 bases, with 11 bases between. The CDR3 is 14 residues long. The V gene's germline CDR1 is LNHDA and CDR2 SQIVND (reference sequence). DNA for the CDR3: TGTGCCAGTAGTCCCTCGGGGGACTCCTACGAGCAGTACTTC. Its protein is CASSPSGDSYEQYF.

This chain links TRBV11-2 with TRBJ1-5; D ambiguous. Germline values: CDR1 SGHAT, CDR2 FQNNGV. The V and J ends lost 5 bases and 6 bases respectively, with 17 bases between them. This CDR3 region has 15 residues. The CDR3 sequence: CASSRLGLHGQPQHF. Written as DNA, the CDR3 is TGTGCCAGCAGCCGACTCGGACTTCACGGTCAGCCCCAGCATTTT.

The CDR3 loop is CASSSPGQGITEAFF. The CDR3 DNA is TGTGCCAGCAGCTCCCCGGGACAGGGGATCACTGAAGCTTTCTTT. The rearrangement uses TRBV6-5 and TRBJ1-1; TRBD1 matches 10 bases. This CDR3 is built from 15 residues. Germline values: CDR1 MNHEY, CDR2 SVGAGI. V dropped 6 bases and J dropped 4; count of bases not matched to a gene: 8.

The chain recombines TRBV18 with TRBJ2-7; the match to TRBD1 covers 10 bases. Germline-derived CDR1 and CDR2 are KGHSH and LQKENI. The CDR3 is made up of 15 amino acids. Unmatched junction bases numbered 6, after V lost 5 bases and J lost 2 bases. DNA of the CDR3: TGTGCCAGCTCAAGGGGGACAGGGGCCCCCTACGAGCAGTACTTC. Its protein is CASSRGTGAPYEQYF.

This chain joins TRBV27 and TRBJ2-5; 12 positions agree with TRBD2. CDR1 is MNHEY and CDR2 is SMNVEV in the germline V gene (reference sequence). Trimming took 3 bases from V and 5 from J; bases not matched to a gene: 4. The CDR3 totals 15 residues. The CDR3 coding sequence is TGTGCCAGCAGTTTGACTAGCGGGGGATATGAGACCCAGTACTTC. As protein: CASSLTSGGYETQYF.